The 10 T cell receptor beta chains listed next were all sequenced from one sample in a study of cytomegalovirus exposure and HLA in healthy donors. The PCR employed 60 Vbeta primers together with 13 Jbeta primers. Data came from immunoSEQ multiplex PCR; TCRdb stores just in-frame clones and leaves some out. The sample records under 200,000 clones, around four fifths being singletons. The source material was PBMCs. The origin of the receptors is a man younger than 35 in good health and CMV-seronegative.

This clone was seen a handful of times. CDR3 amino acids: CASSYMSSTDTQYF. CDR3 bases: TGTGCCAGCAGCTATATGTCTAGCACAGATACGCAGTATTTT. The V gene is TRBV5-6, the J gene TRBJ2-3; D ambiguous. The CDR3 contains 14 residues. The germline V gene encodes CDR1 SGHDT and CDR2 YYEEEE. V was clipped by 3 bases and J by 0 bases, with 8 bases between them.

The sample holds one count of this clone. This chain links TRBV11-2 with TRBJ2-7, with 9 bases fitting TRBD1. Losses at the gene ends were 6 bases for V and 5 bases for J; bases not matched to a gene: 11. Germline CDR1 is SGHAT and CDR2 is FQNNGV. The CDR3 extends over 15 amino acids. The CDR3 protein is CASSYPGTGIHEQYF. The DNA for the CDR3 is TGTGCCAGCAGTTATCCCGGGACAGGGATACACGAGCAGTACTTC.

V is TRBV7-9 and J is TRBJ1-1; 7 bases agree with TRBD1. The CDR3 runs to 18 residues. J gave up 4 bases and V 0 bases, and 14 bases lay outside the gene matches. Germline assignment: CDR1 SEHNR and CDR2 FQNEAQ (reference sequence). The CDR3 sequence is CASSLAGQGGTLGTEAFF. The CDR3, as DNA: TGTGCCAGCAGCTTAGCAGGGCAGGGGGGAACCTTGGGCACTGAAGCTTTCTTT.

The V and J genes are TRBV2 and TRBJ1-2; D uncertain. Germline CDR1 reads SNHLY; CDR2 reads FYNNEI. The ends were cut back, 3 bases at V and 8 bases at J, with 4 bases in the middle. CDR3 size: 10 residues. The CDR3 DNA is TGTGCCAGCAGTGACGGGGGCTACACCTTC. Protein: CASSDGGYTF.

The J gene is TRBJ2-7, the V gene TRBV2; 8 nucleotides match TRBD1. This CDR3 has 15 residues. Germline V CDR1 and CDR2: SNHLY, FYNNEI. Unmatched junction bases numbered 5, after V lost 2 bases and J lost 2 bases. CDR3 DNA sequence: TGTGCCAGCAGTGAATATACAGGGGGTCCCTACGAGCAGTACTTC. Translating it yields CASSEYTGGPYEQYF.

The J gene is TRBJ2-1, the V gene TRBV10-3; the match to TRBD2 covers 8 bases. After removal of 3 bases from V and 2 bases from J, the junction contained 9 bases not matched to a gene. CDR1 is ENHRY and CDR2 is SYGVKD in the germline V gene. The CDR3 covers 17 residues. CDR3: CAISEQIPGLAYNEQFF. The CDR3 nucleotides are TGTGCCATCAGTGAACAGATCCCGGGACTAGCCTACAATGAGCAGTTCTTC.

In this sample, this clone turned up once. The chain couples TRBV5-6 to TRBJ2-7, with TRBD2 as a possible D gene (6 bases). The CDR3 has 13 amino acids. V was clipped by 5 bases and J by 4 bases, with 13 bases between them. CDR1 is SGHDT and CDR2 is YYEEEE in the germline V gene. This CDR3 reads CASSSNRGYEQYF. The CDR3 nucleotides are TGTGCCAGCAGTTCAAACCGGGGGTACGAGCAGTACTTC.

The chain links TRBV5-4 to TRBJ1-3, with 8 nucleotides matching TRBD1. Germline assignment: CDR1 SGHNT and CDR2 YYREEE (reference sequence). Germline trimming cut 1 base from V and 2 bases from J; bases unmatched to any gene: 8. The CDR3 contains 17 residues. In nucleotides, the CDR3 is TGTGCCAGCAGCTTGATGGCAGGGGGCGACCCTGGAAACACCATATATTTT. Encoded protein: CASSLMAGGDPGNTIYF. The whole variable domain, filled in from reference TRBV5-4 and TRBJ1-3, reads ETGVTQSPTHLIKTRGQQVTLRCSSQSGHNTVSWYQQALGQGPQFIFQYYREEENGRGNFPPRFSGLQFPNYSSELNVNALELDDSALYLCASSLMAGGDPGNTIYFGEGSWLTVV.

The genes are TRBV28 and TRBJ1-5; perhaps TRBD1 as D (5 bases). Germline V lookup: CDR1 MDHEN, CDR2 SYDVKM. The V end lost 6 bases, the J end lost 3 bases, and 15 bases lay between the germline ends. This CDR3 is 15 amino acids long. This CDR3 is CASSTSQGNNQPQHF. DNA of the CDR3: TGTGCCAGCAGCACCAGTCAGGGAAACAATCAGCCCCAGCATTTT.

This clone was picked up one time. This rearrangement joins TRBV19 to TRBJ2-3; D not certain. Germline V lookup: CDR1 LNHDA, CDR2 SQIVND (reference sequence). The CDR3 covers 13 residues. Trimming took off 6 bases at V and 2 bases at J, with 9 bases between the two ends. CDR3 coding DNA: TGTGCCAGTAGAGCACAGCCCACAGATACGCAGTATTTT. Translating gives CASRAQPTDTQYF.